The rows below give T cell receptor beta chains drawn from one sample of a study of Graves' ophthalmopathy and Graves' hyperthyroidism. One entry per CDR3 protein results from TCRdb running MiXCR on the multiplex PCR reads. The data hold about 380,000 distinct CDR3 sequences, with over 15% observed a single time. Sequenced material: peripheral blood. The receptors originated from a woman between 18 and 29 years old with stable Graves' hyperthyroidism. CDR3s include the opening cysteine and the closing phenylalanine or tryptophan. A D gene is named only where the DNA matches it firmly. A row's size may be missing; if present it is once, few, many or a size class.

abundance	j_gene	d_gene	v_gene	CDR3nt	CDR3aa
many	TRBJ1-1	TRBD1	TRBV6-2/TRBV6-3	TGTGCCAGCAGTTACTCGACACAGGGGATTCTTGGGCCTGAAGCTTTCTTT	CASSYSTQGILGPEAFF
many	TRBJ1-2	NA	TRBV28	TGTGCCAGCAGTTCTCTCGATGACCGTGGAGGCTACACCTTC	CASSSLDDRGGYTF
few	TRBJ1-1	TRBD1	TRBV5-1	TGCGCCAGCAGCCCGGGACAGGGGAACACTGATGCTTTCTTT	CASSPGQGNTDAFF
many	TRBJ2-7	NA	TRBV6-1	TGTGCCAGCAGGGCCGGGCCGGGACTCCGTGAGCAGTACTTC	CASRAGPGLREQYF
NA	TRBJ1-5	NA	TRBV11-2	TGTGCCACCCGGGGGGACGATCAGCCCCAGCATTTT	CATRGDDQPQHF
many	TRBJ2-2	NA	TRBV6-2/TRBV6-3	TGTGCCAGCATAGGGACCGGGGAGCTGTTTTTT	CASIGTGELFF
NA	TRBJ1-6	TRBD1	TRBV7-9	TGTGCCAGCAGTCTCACAGGGGGTAGGGCGAATTCACCCCTCCACTTT	CASSLTGGRANSPLHF
NA	TRBJ1-3	NA	TRBV4-1	TGCGCCAGCAGCCAACTGACCTCAGGTATCCCCCGAAACACCATATATTTT	CASSQLTSGIPRNTIYF
many	TRBJ2-2	TRBD2	TRBV6-1	TGTGCCAGCAGTGAAACAGAGCGGGGGGCCGCGAACACCGGGGAGCTGTTTTTT	CASSETERGAANTGELFF
few	TRBJ1-5	TRBD1	TRBV20-1	TGCAGTGCAATGACAGGGTATCAGCCCCAGCATTTT	CSAMTGYQPQHF
few	TRBJ1-1	NA	TRBV10-2	TGCGCCAGCAGTGAGTATTTCGGGTGGATAGCTTTCTTT	CASSEYFGWIAFF
many	TRBJ1-2	NA	TRBV6-1	TGTGCCAGCGGTCCCCAAGGCCCGGGGGGCTACACCTTC	CASGPQGPGGYTF
many	TRBJ2-6	NA	TRBV29-1	TGCAGCGTTGAGTCTGGGGCCAACGTCCTGACTTTC	CSVESGANVLTF
many	TRBJ1-1	NA	TRBV19	TGTGCCAGTACGGTGGAAACTGAAGCTTTCTTT	CASTVETEAFF
many	TRBJ2-7	NA	TRBV6-1	TGTGCCAGCTGTGACGGCTACGAGCAGTACTTC	CASCDGYEQYF
many	TRBJ2-5	TRBD2	TRBV7-2	TGTGCCAGCAGTCCCCCCGGACTAGCGGGGGAGACCCAGTACTTC	CASSPPGLAGETQYF
medium-sized	TRBJ1-1	NA	TRBV6-1	TGTGCCAGCAGTGACAGGGTTATGAACACTGAAGCTTTCTTT	CASSDRVMNTEAFF
NA	TRBJ2-5	TRBD2	TRBV20-1	TGCAGTGCTAAAGTCCTAGCGGGGGTTGAGACCCAGTACTTC	CSAKVLAGVETQYF
many	TRBJ1-2	NA	TRBV20-1	TGCAGTGCTAGCCAGGGACAAATCTATGGCTACACCTTC	CSASQGQIYGYTF
many	TRBJ1-1	NA	TRBV6-2/TRBV6-3	TGTGCCAGCAGAGGCAGAGGGCCGCTTAAAGGTGAAGCTTTCTTT	CASRGRGPLKGEAFF
NA	TRBJ2-5	TRBD1	TRBV12-3/TRBV12-4	TGTGCCAGCAGTTTGAATCCGACAGGGGGCCAAGAGACCCAGTACTTC	CASSLNPTGGQETQYF
many	TRBJ1-2	NA	TRBV2	TGTGCCAGCAGTGAAGCACCAGACCTTAACTATGGCTACACCTTC	CASSEAPDLNYGYTF
NA	TRBJ2-5	TRBD2	TRBV4-2	TGTGCCAGCAGCCAAGATGGGTCGGGGGGGAAAGAGACCCAGTACTTC	CASSQDGSGGKETQYF
many	TRBJ2-7	NA	TRBV19	TGTGCCAGTAGTATAGACAGCCGAAGTTACGAGCAGTACTTC	CASSIDSRSYEQYF